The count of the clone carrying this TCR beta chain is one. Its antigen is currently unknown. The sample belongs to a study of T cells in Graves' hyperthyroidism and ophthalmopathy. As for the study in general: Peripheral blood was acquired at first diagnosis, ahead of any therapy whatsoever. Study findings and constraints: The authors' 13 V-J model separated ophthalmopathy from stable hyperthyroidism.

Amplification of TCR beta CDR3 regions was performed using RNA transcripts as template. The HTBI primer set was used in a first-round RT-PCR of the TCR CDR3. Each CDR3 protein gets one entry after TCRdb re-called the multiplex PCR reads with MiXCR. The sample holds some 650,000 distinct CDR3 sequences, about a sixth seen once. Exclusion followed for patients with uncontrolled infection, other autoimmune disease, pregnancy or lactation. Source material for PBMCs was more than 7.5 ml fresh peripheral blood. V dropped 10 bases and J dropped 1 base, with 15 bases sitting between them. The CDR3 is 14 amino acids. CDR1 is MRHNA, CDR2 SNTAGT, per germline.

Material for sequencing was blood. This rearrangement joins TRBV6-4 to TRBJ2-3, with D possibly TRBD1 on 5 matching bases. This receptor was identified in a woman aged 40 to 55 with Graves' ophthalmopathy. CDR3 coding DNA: TGTGCCACTTCCCAGGGCGTTGGCACAGATACGCAGTATTTT. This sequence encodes CATSQGVGTDTQYF.